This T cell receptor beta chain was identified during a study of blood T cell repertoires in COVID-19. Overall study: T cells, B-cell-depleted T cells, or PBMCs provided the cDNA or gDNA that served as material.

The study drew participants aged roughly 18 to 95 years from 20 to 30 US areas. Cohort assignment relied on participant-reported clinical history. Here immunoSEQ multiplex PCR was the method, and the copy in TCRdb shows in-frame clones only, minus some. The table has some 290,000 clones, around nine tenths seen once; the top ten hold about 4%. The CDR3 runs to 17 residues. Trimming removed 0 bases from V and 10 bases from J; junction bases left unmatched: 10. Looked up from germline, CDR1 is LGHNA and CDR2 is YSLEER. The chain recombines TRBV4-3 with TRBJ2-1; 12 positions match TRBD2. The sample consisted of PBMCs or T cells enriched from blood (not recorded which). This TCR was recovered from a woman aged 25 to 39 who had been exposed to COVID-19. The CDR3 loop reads CASSQDRLAGGSMEQFF. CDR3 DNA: TGCGCCAGCAGCCAAGATCGCCTAGCGGGGGGGTCCATGGAGCAGTTCTTC.